The 17 T cell receptor beta chains in this list originate from one sample, sequenced in a study of blood T cell repertoires in COVID-19. Clones were read by immunoSEQ multiplex PCR, and TCRdb kept only the in-frame ones, dropping some. Of hundreds of thousands of clones in the sample, approximately 88% were seen once. Source material: peripheral blood. These receptors originate from a woman aged 25 to 39 with COVID-19, enrolled during active disease.

The V call is TRBV6-2 or TRBV6-3, the J call TRBJ2-5, with TRBD2 matching over 8 bases. Losses at the gene ends were 5 bases for V and 4 bases for J; bases not matched to a gene: 6. CDR1 MNHEY and CDR2 SVGEGT come from the germline V gene. This CDR3 spans 14 amino acids. The chain's CDR3 is CASSIAGSGETQYF. The CDR3 DNA is TGTGCCAGCAGTATAGCGGGGTCGGGAGAGACCCAGTACTTC.

Only one count was recorded for this clone. The chain couples TRBV4-3 to TRBJ1-2; D possibly corresponds to TRBD1 (5 bases). Trimming stripped 1 base from V and 2 bases from J, with 14 bases between. The germline V gene has CDR1 LGHNA and CDR2 YSLEER. The CDR3 loop spans 16 amino acids. DNA of the CDR3: TGCGCCAGCAGCCAAGGTGTAGGACAACACAACTATGGCTACACCTTC. This encodes CASSQGVGQHNYGYTF.

This CDR3 is CSVTGISYEQYF. CDR3 DNA sequence: TGCAGCGTAACAGGGATCTCCTACGAGCAGTACTTC. The chain has TRBV29-1 and TRBJ2-7; D may be TRBD1 (6 bases). Germline V gene lookup returns CDR1 SQVTM and CDR2 ANQGSEA. The CDR3 sequence is 12 residues long. V lost 6 bases and J lost 0, with 9 bases in between.

The gene calls are TRBV11-3 and TRBJ2-6; 13 bases map to TRBD2. This CDR3 is 20 amino acids long. V lost 1 base and J lost 0; bases outside the gene matches: 6. Germline values: CDR1 SGHNT, CDR2 YENEEA. The CDR3 loop is CASSLGGLAGTTSGANVLTF. For the CDR3, the DNA is TGTGCCAGCAGCTTAGGGGGACTAGCGGGAACCACCTCTGGGGCCAACGTCCTGACTTTC.

The chain employs TRBV4-2 and TRBJ1-2; D call uncertain. The CDR3 covers 12 residues. V lost 4 bases, J lost 7 bases, and 10 bases lay in between. The V gene's germline CDR1 is LGHNA and CDR2 YNFKEQ. The CDR3 DNA follows: TGTGCCAGCAGCCGCGAGTCCGTTGGCTACACCTTC. Translating gives CASSRESVGYTF.

A single count supports this clone. The chain couples TRBV21-1 to TRBJ2-3; TRBD2 is the table's D call, not checked against the DNA. TRBV21-1 is an annotated pseudogene. The CDR3 spans 17 residues. The CDR3 coding sequence is TGTGCCAGCAGCTTTGTATATACTAGCGGGAGCACAGATACGCAGTATTTT. Translation gives CASSFVYTSGSTDTQYF.

This clone was detected once. The V gene is TRBV11-3, the J gene TRBJ1-1, with D perhaps matching TRBD1 (5 bases). CDR1 is SGHNT, CDR2 YENEEA, per germline. The CDR3 spans 12 residues. Trimming removed 7 bases at V and 1 base at J, with 7 bases between. In DNA, the CDR3 is TGTGCCAGCAAAAGGGGGAACACTGAAGCTTTCTTT. Translated: CASKRGNTEAFF.

This clone showed up just a few times. The chain employs TRBV7-8 and TRBJ1-5; tentatively, D is TRBD1 (5 bases). CDR3 size: 13 residues. The germline V gene encodes CDR1 SGHVS and CDR2 FQNEAQ. V lost 4 bases to trimming and J lost 5 bases, with 9 bases between them. The CDR3 region is CASSSEGDQPQHF. DNA of the CDR3: TGTGCCAGCAGCTCGGAAGGGGATCAGCCCCAGCATTTT.

J is TRBJ2-3 and V is TRBV6-2 or TRBV6-3; no definite D call. Germline CDR1 MNHEY, CDR2 SVGEGT. The V and J ends lost 4 bases and 4 bases respectively, with 18 bases between them. The CDR3 runs to 16 residues. CDR3: CASSFHDPSRADTQYF. Here the CDR3 DNA reads TGTGCCAGCAGTTTTCACGATCCATCTCGGGCAGATACGCAGTATTTT.

The CDR3 spells CASSMGTSGYNEQFF. The CDR3 coding sequence is TGTGCCAGTAGTATGGGGACTAGCGGTTACAATGAGCAGTTCTTC. V is TRBV19 and J is TRBJ2-1; 11 nucleotides line up with TRBD2. This CDR3 is 15 amino acids long. Germline V CDR1 and CDR2: LNHDA, SQIVND (reference sequence). V trimming: 3 bases; J trimming: 4 bases; junction bases outside the gene matches: 2.

The chain couples TRBV15 to TRBJ2-5; D gene unclear. Germline V gene lookup returns CDR1 LNHNV and CDR2 YYDKDF (reference sequence). Trimming removed 0 bases from V and 5 bases from J, with 10 bases in between. The CDR3 runs to 14 residues. Here the CDR3 DNA reads TGTGCCACCAGCAGAGATCGGGTGGAGGAGACCCAGTACTTC. Translation gives CATSRDRVEETQYF.

The chain is built from TRBV6-2 or TRBV6-3 and TRBJ2-3, with 10 bases that match TRBD2. This CDR3 is built from 17 residues. V was clipped by 2 bases and J by 1 base; unmatched bases: 6. In germline, CDR1 is MNHEY, CDR2 SVGEGT. The CDR3 protein is CASSYPLAGDRTDTQYF. DNA of the CDR3: TGTGCCAGCAGTTACCCCCTAGCGGGAGATCGCACAGATACGCAGTATTTT.

This clone was detected only a few times. The J gene is TRBJ2-3, the V gene TRBV6-6; D gene uncertain. V was pared by 1 base and J by 0 bases, with 8 bases between. The CDR3 has 15 residues. Per the germline V gene, CDR1 is MNHNY and CDR2 is SVGAGI (reference sequence). The CDR3 loop is CASSYLTPSTDTQYF. DNA for the CDR3: TGTGCCAGCAGTTACTTAACACCCAGCACAGATACGCAGTATTTT.

V is TRBV6-5 and J is TRBJ1-2; D uncertain. CDR1 is MNHEY, CDR2 SVGAGI, per germline. The CDR3 totals 13 residues. The germline V and J ends were trimmed by 5 bases and 8 bases, with 15 bases remaining between them. In DNA, the CDR3 is TGTGCCAGCAGTCCGGGAGAAAGTATGGGCTACACCTTC. This encodes CASSPGESMGYTF.

This clone was recorded once. CDR3 residues: CASSLHLMNTEAFF. Here the CDR3 DNA reads TGTGCCAGCAGTCTTCACTTGATGAACACTGAAGCTTTCTTT. The gene calls are TRBV6-2 or TRBV6-3 and TRBJ1-1; unclear D gene. The CDR3 runs to 14 residues. The V end was cut by 5 bases, the J end by 0 bases, with 10 bases between. Germline CDR1 and CDR2: MNHEY and SVGEGT.

The V and J genes are TRBV28 and TRBJ1-4; 8 bases agree with TRBD1. Germline CDR1 and CDR2: MDHEN and SYDVKM. V shed 1 base and J 4 bases; nucleotides not matched to a gene: 17. This CDR3 contains 20 residues. The CDR3 nucleotides read TGTGCCAGCAGTTTATTTTTGGGGGAGGGGCAGGGGGCAGGTAATGAAAAACTGTTTTTT. Its translation is CASSLFLGEGQGAGNEKLFF.

The V gene is TRBV9, the J gene TRBJ2-1, with 13 nucleotides matching TRBD2. The CDR3 runs 16 residues. The V gene's germline CDR1 is SGDLS and CDR2 YYNGEE. Unmatched junction bases numbered 6, after V lost 2 bases and J lost 7 bases. DNA of the CDR3: TGTGCCAGCAGCGTGGGACTAGCGGGGTTCCTTAATGAGCAGTTCTTC. This translates into CASSVGLAGFLNEQFF.